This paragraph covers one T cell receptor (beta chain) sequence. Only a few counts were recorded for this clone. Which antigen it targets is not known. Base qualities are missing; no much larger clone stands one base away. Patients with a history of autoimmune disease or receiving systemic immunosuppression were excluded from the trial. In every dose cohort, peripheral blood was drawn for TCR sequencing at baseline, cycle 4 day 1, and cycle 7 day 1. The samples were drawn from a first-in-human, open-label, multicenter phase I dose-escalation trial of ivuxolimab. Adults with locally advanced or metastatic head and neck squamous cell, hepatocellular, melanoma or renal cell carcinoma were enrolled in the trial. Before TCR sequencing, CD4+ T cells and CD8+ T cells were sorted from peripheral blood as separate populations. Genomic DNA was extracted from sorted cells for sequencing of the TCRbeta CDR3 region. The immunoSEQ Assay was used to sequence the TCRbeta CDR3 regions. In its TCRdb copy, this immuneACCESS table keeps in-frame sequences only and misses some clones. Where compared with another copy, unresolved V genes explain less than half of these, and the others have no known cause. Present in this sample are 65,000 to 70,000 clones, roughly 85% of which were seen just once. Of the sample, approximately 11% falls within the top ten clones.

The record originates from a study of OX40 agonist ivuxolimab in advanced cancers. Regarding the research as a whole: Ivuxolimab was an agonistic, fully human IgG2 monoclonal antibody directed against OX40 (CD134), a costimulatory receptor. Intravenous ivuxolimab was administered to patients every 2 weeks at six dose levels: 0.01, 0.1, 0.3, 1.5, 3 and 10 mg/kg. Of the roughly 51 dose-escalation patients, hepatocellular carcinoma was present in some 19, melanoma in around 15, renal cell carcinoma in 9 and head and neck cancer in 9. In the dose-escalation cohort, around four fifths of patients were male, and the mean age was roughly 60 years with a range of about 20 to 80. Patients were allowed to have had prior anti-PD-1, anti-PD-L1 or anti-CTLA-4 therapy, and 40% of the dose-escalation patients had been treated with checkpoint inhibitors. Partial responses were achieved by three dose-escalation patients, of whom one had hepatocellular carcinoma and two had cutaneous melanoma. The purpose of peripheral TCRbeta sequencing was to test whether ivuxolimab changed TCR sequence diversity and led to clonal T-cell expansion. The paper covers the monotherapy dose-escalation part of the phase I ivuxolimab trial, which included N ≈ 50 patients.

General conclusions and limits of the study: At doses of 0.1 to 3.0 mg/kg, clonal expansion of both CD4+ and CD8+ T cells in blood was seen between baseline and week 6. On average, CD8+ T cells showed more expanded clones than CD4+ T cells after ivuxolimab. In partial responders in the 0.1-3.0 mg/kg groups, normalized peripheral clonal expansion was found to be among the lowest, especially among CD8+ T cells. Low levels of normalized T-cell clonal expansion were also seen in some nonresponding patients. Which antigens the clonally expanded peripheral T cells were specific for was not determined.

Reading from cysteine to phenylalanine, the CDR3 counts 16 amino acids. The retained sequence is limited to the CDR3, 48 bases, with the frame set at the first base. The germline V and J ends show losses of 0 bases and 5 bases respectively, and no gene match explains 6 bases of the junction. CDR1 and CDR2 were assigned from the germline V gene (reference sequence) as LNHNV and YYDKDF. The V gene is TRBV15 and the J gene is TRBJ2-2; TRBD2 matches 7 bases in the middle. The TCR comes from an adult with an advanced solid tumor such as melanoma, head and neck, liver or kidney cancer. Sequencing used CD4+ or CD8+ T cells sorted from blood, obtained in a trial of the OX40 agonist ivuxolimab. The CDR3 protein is CATSRDRSGATGELFF. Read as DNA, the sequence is TGTGCCACCAGCAGAGATCGGAGCGGGGCAACCGGGGAGCTGTTTTTT. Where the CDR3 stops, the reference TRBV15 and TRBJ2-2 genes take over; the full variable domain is DAMVIQNPRYQVTQFGKPVTLSCSQTLNHNVMYWYQQKSSQAPKLLFHYYDKDFNNEADTPDNFQSRRPNTSFCFLDIRSPGLGDTAMYLCATSRDRSGATGELFFGEGSRLTVL.